This T cell receptor beta chain was observed in a study of T cell responses to AZD1222 COVID-19 vaccine. About this clone: The antigen is unknown.

Germline values: CDR1 PRHDT, CDR2 FYEKMQ (reference sequence). This CDR3 comprises 18 residues. The V end lost 5 bases, the J end lost 0 bases, and 20 bases lay between the germline ends. Only in-frame clones appear in the TCRdb table, and some are missing; sequencing was by immunoSEQ multiplex PCR. The data show 150,000 to 200,000 clones, with 91% seen just once and approximately 1.2% held by the top ten. Study conclusions and caveats: Donors were largely white British and mainly female; clonal diversity was possibly underestimated. Recipients of AZD1222 seropositive at baseline numbered only 6 or 7.

This chain uses TRBV13 with TRBJ2-1; D perhaps matches TRBD2 (6 bases). The sequenced sample was peripheral blood, obtained 28 days after the second AZD1222 dose. The clonotype comes from an adult who received the AZD1222 COVID-19 vaccine. As DNA, the CDR3 is TGTGCCAGCAGCCCCCCTCGGAGGGGTTTACTCTCCTACAATGAGCAGTTCTTC. It specifies CASSPPRRGLLSYNEQFF.